Below are 17 T cell receptor beta chains sequenced from a single sample in a study of blood T cell repertoires in COVID-19. Here immunoSEQ multiplex PCR was the method, and the copy in TCRdb shows in-frame clones only, minus some. The data contain 250,000 to 350,000 clones, more than 75% of them singletons. The specimen was PBMCs or T cells enriched from blood (not recorded which). These receptors originate from a man aged 55 to 70 who had recovered from COVID-19.

J is TRBJ2-1 and V is TRBV10-1; possible D gene TRBD2, 6 bases. Per germline, CDR1 WNHNN and CDR2 SYGVQD (reference sequence). The CDR3 has 15 amino acids. V was pared by 4 bases and J by 8 bases, with 18 bases between. The CDR3 reads CASSASSALVDEQFF. The CDR3 DNA reads TGCGCCAGCAGTGCTTCTAGCGCCCTTGTGGATGAGCAGTTCTTC.

This CDR3 reads CASSLAGTENQPQHF. The CDR3 nucleotides read TGTGCCAGCAGCTTAGCCGGGACAGAGAATCAGCCCCAGCATTTT. The J gene is TRBJ1-5, the V gene TRBV11-3, with 7 positions matching TRBD1. Germline CDR1 and CDR2: SGHNT and YENEEA. Trimming cost V 1 base and J 4 bases; bases outside gene matches: 4. The CDR3 has 15 residues.

The chain recombines TRBV3-1 (or the pseudogene TRBV3-2) with TRBJ1-1; D possibly corresponds to TRBD1 (6 bases). Per germline, CDR1 LGHDT and CDR2 YNNKEL (reference sequence). Trimming left V 2 bases short and J 4 bases short, with 11 bases between. The CDR3 runs to 14 residues. In DNA form, the CDR3 reads TGTGCCAGCAGCCAACTACGAGGGGGCACTGAAGCTTTCTTT. Its protein is CASSQLRGGTEAFF.

This chain links TRBV7-9 with TRBJ2-1, with 8 bases matching TRBD2. Germline CDR1 is SEHNR and CDR2 is FQNEAQ (reference sequence). Losses at the gene ends were 5 bases for V and 3 bases for J; bases not matched to a gene: 9. The CDR3 consists of 16 residues. The CDR3 nucleotides are TGTGCCAGCAGCGCTTTGGAGCGGGGGAACTACAATGAGCAGTTCTTC. It encodes CASSALERGNYNEQFF.

The chain employs TRBV5-1 and TRBJ2-5; 7 nucleotides agree with TRBD1. The CDR3 length is 13 residues. Germline V CDR1 and CDR2: SGHRS, YFSETQ. Losses at the gene ends were 3 bases for V and 4 bases for J; bases not matched to a gene: 3. The CDR3 coding sequence is TGCGCCAGCAGCTCGACAGGGAGAGAGACCCAGTACTTC. It yields the protein CASSSTGRETQYF.

The CDR3 nucleotides read TGCGCCAGCAGCCAACAGGGGGGAAACACTGAAGCTTTCTTT. Residues: CASSQQGGNTEAFF. The chain links TRBV5-1 to TRBJ1-1; 8 bases are shared with TRBD1. Losses at the gene ends were 4 bases for V and 2 bases for J; bases not matched to a gene: 4. Germline CDR1 is SGHRS and CDR2 is YFSETQ. The CDR3 has 14 amino acids.

The chain has TRBV15 and TRBJ2-1; 8 positions match TRBD2. Germline V gives CDR1 LNHNV, CDR2 YYDKDF (reference sequence). The trim removed 8 bases at V and 0 bases at J, leaving 9 bases unmatched. The CDR3 has 16 amino acids. CDR3 in DNA: TGTGCCACCTTCCGGGGGGGGACCGCCTCCTACAATGAGCAGTTCTTC. Its translation: CATFRGGTASYNEQFF. Variable domain in full (rest from reference TRBV15 and TRBJ2-1): DAMVIQNPRYQVTQFGKPVTLSCSQTLNHNVMYWYQQKSSQAPKLLFHYYDKDFNNEADTPDNFQSRRPNTSFCFLDIRSPGLGDTAMYLCATFRGGTASYNEQFFGPGTRLTVL.

This clone appeared a few times. The chain carries TRBV19 and TRBJ1-2; D not resolved. This CDR3 contains 12 residues. Germline V CDR1 and CDR2: LNHDA, SQIVND (reference sequence). Between the trimmed V and J ends, which lost 10 bases and 8 bases, there was a span of 17 bases. In DNA form, the CDR3 reads TGTGCCACCGAAGGGTGGGAGGGAGGCTACACCTTC. Encoded protein: CATEGWEGGYTF. The full variable domain, in which reference TRBV19 and TRBJ1-2 provide the parts outside the CDR3, is DGGITQSPKYLFRKEGQNVTLSCEQNLNHDAMYWYRQDPGQGLRLIYYSQIVNDFQKGDIAEGYSVSREKKESFPLTVTSAQKNPTAFYLCATEGWEGGYTFGSGTRLTVV.

The rearrangement joins TRBV6-5 to TRBJ2-1; D call uncertain. From germline, CDR1 is MNHEY and CDR2 SVGAGI. With 9 bases removed from V and 4 bases from J, the gap between germline ends came to 13 bases. This CDR3 comprises 13 residues. The CDR3 nucleotides read TGTGCCAGTCAGGATCTAAATTACAATGAGCAGTTCTTC. The encoded protein is CASQDLNYNEQFF.

This sequence joins TRBV7-3 and TRBJ2-3; 7 bases fit TRBD1. The J segment lost 1 base and the V segment lost 4 bases, leaving 2 bases of the junction unmatched. CDR1 is SGHTA, CDR2 FQGTGA, per germline. The CDR3 consists of 14 residues. CDR3 sequence: CASSSGQGTDTQYF. The CDR3 DNA follows: TGTGCCAGCAGCTCTGGACAGGGCACAGATACGCAGTATTTT.

The V gene is TRBV6-6, the J gene TRBJ1-3; D uncertain. Germline V gene lookup returns CDR1 MNHNY and CDR2 SVGAGI (reference sequence). The V end lost 4 bases, the J end lost 1 base, and 14 bases lay between the germline ends. The CDR3 is 16 residues long. The CDR3 bases are TGTGCCAGCAGTTGGCACGCAGTCGCTTCTGGAAACACCATATATTTT. Encoded protein: CASSWHAVASGNTIYF.

Only a few counts were recorded for this clone. V gene TRBV21-1 combines with J gene TRBJ2-7; TRBD2, the table's D call, was not compared with the DNA. TRBV21-1 is termed a pseudogene. The CDR3 covers 13 residues. CDR3: CASSRDESGEQYF. The CDR3 bases are TGTGCCAGCAGCAGAGACGAGTCGGGGGAGCAGTACTTC.

The chain recombines TRBV3-1 (or the pseudogene TRBV3-2) with TRBJ1-3; D remains unclear. This CDR3 comprises 17 residues. Germline loops: CDR1 LGHDT, CDR2 YNNKEL (reference sequence). Trimming took off 1 base at V and 0 bases at J, with 13 bases between the two ends. The CDR3 protein is CASSQVPFSNSGNTIYF. The CDR3 DNA reads TGTGCCAGCAGCCAAGTCCCCTTCAGTAACTCTGGAAACACCATATATTTT.

The chain uses TRBV25-1 and TRBJ1-2; possible D gene TRBD1, 5 bases. Germline CDR1 reads MGHDK; CDR2 reads SYGVNS. CDR3 size: 13 residues. Trimming removed 6 bases from V and 4 bases from J, with 12 bases in between. CDR3 protein: CASSQGQPYGYTF. CDR3 in DNA: TGTGCCAGCAGCCAGGGCCAACCCTATGGCTACACCTTC.

V usage is TRBV28 and J usage is TRBJ2-7, with 11 bases that match TRBD2. Germline V gene data show CDR1 as MDHEN and CDR2 as SYDVKM. The CDR3 loop spans 14 amino acids. After removal of 6 bases from V and 3 bases from J, the junction contained 4 bases not matched to a gene. The CDR3 DNA reads TGTGCCAGCAGACCCACTAGCGGGGGCTACGAGCAGTACTTC. This gives the protein CASRPTSGGYEQYF.

The chain combines TRBV5-4 with TRBJ2-1, with 7 positions matching TRBD1. CDR3 length: 14 residues. CDR1 is SGHNT and CDR2 is YYREEE in the germline V gene (reference sequence). J lost 8 bases, V lost 2 bases, and 7 bases had no gene match. Written as DNA, the CDR3 is TGTGCCAGCAGCTTCGCACGACAGGGCGATGAGCAGTTCTTC. It translates to CASSFARQGDEQFF. The variable domain in full, with the rest retrieved from reference TRBV5-4 and TRBJ2-1, is ETGVTQSPTHLIKTRGQQVTLRCSSQSGHNTVSWYQQALGQGPQFIFQYYREEENGRGNFPPRFSGLQFPNYSSELNVNALELDDSALYLCASSFARQGDEQFFGPGTRLTVL.

The chain uses TRBV7-2 and TRBJ1-1; TRBD1 is a possible D gene (5 bases). CDR3 length: 15 residues. The V and J ends lost 1 base and 0 bases respectively, with 9 bases between them. The germline V gene encodes CDR1 SGHTA and CDR2 FQGNSA. The CDR3 DNA sequence: TGTGCCAGCAGCTTAGAGGGGCTCATGAACACTGAAGCTTTCTTT. It specifies CASSLEGLMNTEAFF.